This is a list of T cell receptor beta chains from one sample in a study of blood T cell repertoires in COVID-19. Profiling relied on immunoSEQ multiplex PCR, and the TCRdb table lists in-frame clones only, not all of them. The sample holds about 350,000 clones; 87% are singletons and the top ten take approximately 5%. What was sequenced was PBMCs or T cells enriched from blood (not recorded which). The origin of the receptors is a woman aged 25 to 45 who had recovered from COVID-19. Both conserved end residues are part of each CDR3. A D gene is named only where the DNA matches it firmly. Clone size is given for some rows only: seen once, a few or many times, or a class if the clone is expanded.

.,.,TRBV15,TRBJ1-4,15,TGTGCCACCAGCAAAGAGAGGGGGAATGGTTTAAAACTGTTTTTT,CATSKERGNGLKLFF
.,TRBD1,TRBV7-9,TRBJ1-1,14,TGTGCCAGCAGGGACGGGACAGGGCAGACTGAAGCTTTCTTT,CASRDGTGQTEAFF
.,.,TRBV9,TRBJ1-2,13,TGTGCCAGCAGCGTAGCTCCAGGGCGAGGCTACACCTTC,CASSVAPGRGYTF
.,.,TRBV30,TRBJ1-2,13,TGTGCCTGGAGTGGAGGCAGGGACTATGGCTACACCTTC,CAWSGGRDYGYTF
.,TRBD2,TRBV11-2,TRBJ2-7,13,TGTGCCAGCCTTAGCGGGCGGACCTACGAGCAGTACTTC,CASLSGRTYEQYF
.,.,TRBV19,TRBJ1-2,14,TGTGCCAGTAGTAATGAACAGGGAGCCTATGGCTACACCTTC,CASSNEQGAYGYTF
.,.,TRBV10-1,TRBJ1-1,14,TGCGCCAGCAGTGAGACCTCCGGGCAGGGGCAAGCTTTCTTT,CASSETSGQGQAFF
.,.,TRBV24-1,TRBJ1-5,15,TGTGCCACCAGTGACTCAGGACAGTTTTATCAGCCCCAGCATTTT,CATSDSGQFYQPQHF
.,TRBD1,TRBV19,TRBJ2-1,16,TGTGCCAGTAGTTTGACCGGACAGGGCTCCTACAATGAGCAGTTCTTC,CASSLTGQGSYNEQFF
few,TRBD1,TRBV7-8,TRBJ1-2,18,TGTGCCAGCAGCTTAGGGACCATCCGGGACAGTCTGAACTATGGCTACACCTTC,CASSLGTIRDSLNYGYTF
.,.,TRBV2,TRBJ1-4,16,TGTGCCAGCGAGATTGTCGGGGACACTAGAGGGGAAAAACTGTTTTTT,CASEIVGDTRGEKLFF
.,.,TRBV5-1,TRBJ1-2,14,TGCGCCAGCAGAGTCATACAGGAAAACTATGGCTACACCTTC,CASRVIQENYGYTF
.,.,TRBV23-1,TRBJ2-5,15,TGCGCCAGCAGTCAACCCCGGGACTTTAAAGAGACCCAGTACTTC,CASSQPRDFKETQYF
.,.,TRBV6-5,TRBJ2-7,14,TGTGCCAGCAGGACTCCGGGTCCCACCTACGAGCAGTACTTC,CASRTPGPTYEQYF
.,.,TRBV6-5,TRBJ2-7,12,TGTGCCAGCAGTTTCAACTGGGGGGAACAGTACTTC,CASSFNWGEQYF
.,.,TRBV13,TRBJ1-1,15,TGTGCCAGCAGCTTACTTTGGAACCGGGACACTGAAGCTTTCTTT,CASSLLWNRDTEAFF
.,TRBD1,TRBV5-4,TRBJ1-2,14,TGTGCCAGCAGCCGAGAAACGACAGGGATTGGCTACACCTTC,CASSRETTGIGYTF
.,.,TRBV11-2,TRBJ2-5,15,TGTGCCAGCAGCTTATACCCATCACGCGAAGAGACCCAGTACTTC,CASSLYPSREETQYF
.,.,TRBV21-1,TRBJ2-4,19,TGTGCCAGCAACCGGAGGCTAGCGGGGGGTAATTTAGCCAAAAACATTCAGTACTTC,CASNRRLAGGNLAKNIQYF
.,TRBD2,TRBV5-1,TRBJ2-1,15,TGCGCCAGCAGCGAGGGACTAGCGGGGGGCAATGAGCAGTTCTTC,CASSEGLAGGNEQFF
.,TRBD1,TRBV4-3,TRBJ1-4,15,TGCGCCAGCAGCCAAGATACGGGACAGGGTGAAAAACTGTTTTTT,CASSQDTGQGEKLFF
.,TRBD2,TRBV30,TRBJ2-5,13,TGTGCCTGGGGACTAGCGGGGGTAGAGACCCAGTACTTC,CAWGLAGVETQYF
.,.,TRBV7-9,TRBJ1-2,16,TGTGCCAGCAGCTTAGAACAGGGTCTTGGTCGATATGGCTACACCTTC,CASSLEQGLGRYGYTF
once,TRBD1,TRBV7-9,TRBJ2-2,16,TGTGCCAGCAGGAACCGGGACAGGGTTAACACCGGGGAGCTGTTTTTT,CASRNRDRVNTGELFF
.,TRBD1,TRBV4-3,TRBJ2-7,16,TGCGCCAGCAGCCAGCTTGTGGGGACAGGGGTAGGCGAGCAGTACTTC,CASSQLVGTGVGEQYF
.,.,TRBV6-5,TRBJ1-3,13,TGTGCCAGCAGTTACGTTTCAGGAAACACCATATATTTT,CASSYVSGNTIYF
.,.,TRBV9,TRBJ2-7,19,TGTGCCAGCAGCGCCTGGACAGTTAAGGGTGGATCTGAGGGCTACGAGCAGTACTTC,CASSAWTVKGGSEGYEQYF
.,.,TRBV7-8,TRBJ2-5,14,TGTGCCAGCAGCTTCTCGATTTTCGGGGAGACCCAGTACTTC,CASSFSIFGETQYF
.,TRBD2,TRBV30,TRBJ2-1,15,TGTGCCTGGAGTAGGTTGCTAGCGGGGGCAAATGAGCAGTTCTTC,CAWSRLLAGANEQFF
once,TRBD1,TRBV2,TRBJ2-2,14,TGTGCCAGCGATCCGGGGACAGGGGTAAAGGAGCTGTTTTTT,CASDPGTGVKELFF
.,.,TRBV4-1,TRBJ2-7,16,TGCGCCAGCAGCCAAGTACTCCAGGGGATCCCCTACGAGCAGTACTTC,CASSQVLQGIPYEQYF
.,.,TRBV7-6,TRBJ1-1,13,TGTGCCAGCAGCTATCGACTCTCCACTGAAGCTTTCTTT,CASSYRLSTEAFF
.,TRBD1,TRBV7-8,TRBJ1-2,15,TGTGCCAGCAGCTTAGTAGGGACAGGGGTTTCTGGCTACACCTTC,CASSLVGTGVSGYTF
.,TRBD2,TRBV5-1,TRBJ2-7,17,TGCGCCAGCAGCTTGGAAAGGCTGGGACTAGCGGGGATCGAGCAGTACTTC,CASSLERLGLAGIEQYF
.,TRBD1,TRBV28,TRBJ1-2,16,TGTGCCATCCCCGACAGGGGAAGTTCCGTAGATTATGGCTACACCTTC,CAIPDRGSSVDYGYTF
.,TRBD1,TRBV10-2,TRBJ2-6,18,TGCGCCAGCAGCGACGGGACAGGGGAAACGACGGGGGCCAACGTCCTGACTTTC,CASSDGTGETTGANVLTF
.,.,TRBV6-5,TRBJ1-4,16,TGTGCCAGCAGTTACTCTCGGGACACAACTAATGAAAAACTGTTTTTT,CASSYSRDTTNEKLFF
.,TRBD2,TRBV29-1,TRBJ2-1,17,TGCAGCGGCCGTCGGGGGGGGCCCGCGGGCTCCTACAATGAGCAGTTCTTC,CSGRRGGPAGSYNEQFF
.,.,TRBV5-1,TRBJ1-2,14,TGCGCCAGCAGCTTGGAAAGTCAGGTGAATGGCTACACCTTC,CASSLESQVNGYTF
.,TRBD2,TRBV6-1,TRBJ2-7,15,TGTGCCAGCAGTGAAGCGTCTAGCGGGTCCTACGAGCAGTACTTC,CASSEASSGSYEQYF
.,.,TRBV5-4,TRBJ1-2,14,TGTGCCAGCAGCTTGAGTTCTACTTCCTATGGCTACACCTTC,CASSLSSTSYGYTF
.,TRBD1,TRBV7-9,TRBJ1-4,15,TGTGCCAGCAGCCCACAGGGGAACTTGCCTGAAAAACTGTTTTTT,CASSPQGNLPEKLFF
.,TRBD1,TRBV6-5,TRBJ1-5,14,TGTGCCAGCAATACAGGGGTAGTCAATCAGCCCCAGCATTTT,CASNTGVVNQPQHF
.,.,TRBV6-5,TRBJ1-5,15,TGTGCCAGCAGTTACTCTTGGGCAGGGGATCAGCCCCAGCATTTT,CASSYSWAGDQPQHF
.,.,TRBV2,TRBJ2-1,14,TGTGCCAGCTCCCCGGAGCTAGCGACCAATGAGCAGTTCTTC,CASSPELATNEQFF
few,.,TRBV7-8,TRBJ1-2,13,TGTGCCAGCAGCCCCGACAGAAACTATGGCTACACCTTC,CASSPDRNYGYTF
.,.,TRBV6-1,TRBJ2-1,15,TGTGCCAGCAGTGAAGCGTCAGGTGGGCCCTATGAGCAGTTCTTC,CASSEASGGPYEQFF
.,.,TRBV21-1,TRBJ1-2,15,TGTGCCAGCAGCACTCGAAACAGGGGGGTTGATGGCTACACCTTC,CASSTRNRGVDGYTF
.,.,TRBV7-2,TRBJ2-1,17,TGTGCCAGCAGATTTAAAGGTCTGGGGGCTAGATACAATGAGCAGTTCTTC,CASRFKGLGARYNEQFF
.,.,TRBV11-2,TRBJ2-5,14,TGTGCCAGCAGCTTCAGCGGCGGCCAAGAGACCCAGTACTTC,CASSFSGGQETQYF
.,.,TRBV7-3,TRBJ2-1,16,TGTGCCAGCAGCTTAAAGGGGTTCTCGGGCCACAATGAGCAGTTCTTC,CASSLKGFSGHNEQFF
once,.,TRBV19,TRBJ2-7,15,TGTGCCAGTAGTTACCGACAGGACCTAACCTACGAGCAGTACTTC,CASSYRQDLTYEQYF
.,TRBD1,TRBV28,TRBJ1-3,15,TGTGCCAGCAGTTTTACGGACCGTGGAGGAGGGGGCGTTATATTT,CASSFTDRGGGGVIF
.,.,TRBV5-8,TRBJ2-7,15,TGTGCCAGCAGCTTGAAGACAGGACCAACCCTTGTGTGGTACTTC,CASSLKTGPTLVWYF
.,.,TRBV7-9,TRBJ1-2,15,TGTGCCAGCAGCTTAGCGTTGGGGGCCGCGGGTGGCTACACCTTC,CASSLALGAAGGYTF
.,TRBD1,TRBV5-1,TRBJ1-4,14,TGCGCCAGCAGCGCGGGACAGGGAGGGGAAAAACTGTTTTTT,CASSAGQGGEKLFF